This TCR beta chain comes out of a study of blood T cell repertoires in COVID-19. The CDR3 runs to 14 residues. Trimming took 4 bases from V and 6 from J; bases not matched to a gene: 4. CDR1 and CDR2 (germline): SGHDT, YYEEEE. Original handling: Amplification with reference gene primers provided the estimates of nucleated cell counts. Data came from immunoSEQ multiplex PCR; TCRdb stores just in-frame clones and leaves some out. D and trimming come from the DNA, and the V and J calls and clone size come from that table. Of about 100,000 clones in the sample, under 85% were seen once. The sequenced sample consisted of peripheral blood. The V call is TRBV5-6, the J call TRBJ2-2, with 9 bases aligning to TRBD1. The clonotype was recovered from a woman in her 70s with acute or convalescent COVID-19. In DNA, the CDR3 is TGTGCCAGCAGCGGTAGACAGGGGGCCGGGGAGCTGTTTTTT. This translates into CASSGRQGAGELFF.